This T cell receptor beta chain was identified during a study of T-cell reconstitution after alpha-beta-depleted transplantation in children. A library of TCRbeta sequences, prepared with unique molecular identifiers, was generated. MiXCR was run by TCRdb on the PCR reads, yielding one entry per CDR3 protein. The data show around 270,000 distinct CDR3 sequences, less than 9.5% seen once. A remark on this clonotype: Antigen specificity is unknown.

Broader study findings: Certain patients had high TCRbeta diversity at day 60, and it came from recipient T cells and thymic progenitors that survived. Several hundred expanded graft clones reportedly gave rise to the alpha-beta T cells present about two months after transplant. By one year post-transplant, T-cell counts and diversity largely arose from T cells that were newly produced.

Sequenced here: peripheral blood, sampled 360 days after TCRalphabeta/CD19-depleted stem cell transplant. This TCR came from a female patient between 2 and 15 years old who had a stem cell transplant for Fanconi anemia, so the T cells may come from the graft donor.

Here the CDR3 DNA reads TGTGCCAGCAGTTTAGGATCAGGGCGGTACTTC. Encoded protein: CASSLGSGRYF. V and J are TRBV12-3 or TRBV12-4 and TRBJ2-4; tentatively, D is TRBD1 (5 bases). There are 11 residues in the CDR3. The ends were cut back, 1 base at V and 15 bases at J, with 10 bases in the middle.